What follows describes a single T cell receptor beta chain. The sample originates from a study of blood T cell repertoires in COVID-19. As for the study in general: Collection of acute and convalescent COVID-19 samples took place in the United States, Italy and Spain.

As handled by the study authors: Amplifying reference gene primers gave estimates of nucleated cell counts. TCRdb's copy holds only in-frame clones and misses some; the assay was immunoSEQ multiplex PCR. V, J and clone size are those of that table, while D and trimming were read from the DNA. The sample lists about 61,000 clones, approximately 80% seen once, with approximately 5% in the top ten. V lost 0 bases, J lost 4 bases, and 11 bases lay in between. The CDR3 covers 14 residues. Germline CDR1 SGHKS, CDR2 YYEKEE (reference sequence). The sequence derives from a man between 65 and 85 years old with acute or convalescent COVID-19. The V and J genes are TRBV5-5 and TRBJ2-7; D is unclear. What was sequenced was peripheral blood. The CDR3 coding sequence is TGTGCCAGCAGCTTGGGGGCCTTAGTTTACGAGCAGTACTTC. Translated, it gives CASSLGALVYEQYF.